This TCR beta chain comes out of a study of T-cell reconstitution after alpha-beta-depleted transplantation in children (dated by TCRdb to 2016 to 2017). At the level of the whole study: T-cell immune reconstitution after TCRalphabeta/CD19-depleted allogeneic hematopoietic cell transplantation in children was quantitatively tracked in the study by means of TCR repertoire profiling.

Overall results and qualifications from the work: The apparently early recovery of alphabetaT-cell counts about two months after transplant reportedly depended on only several hundred rapidly expanded clones that came from non-depleted graft cells. The high TCRbeta diversity at day 60 in some patients was ascribed to recipient T cells and intrathymic progenitors that had survived conditioning. Over subsequent months, a decline in hyperexpanded clone frequencies was noted, and after one year, T-cell counts and TCRbeta diversity were mostly ascribed to newly produced T cells.

Ten or more counts support this clonotype. This receptor's antigen is unknown. No clone much larger than this one lies a single base away; base qualities are absent. V is reduced by 4 bases and J by 1 base, leaving a spacing of 10 bases between them. The CDR3, cysteine through phenylalanine, is 14 amino acids long. Of all the DNA, just the CDR3 is kept, 42 bases in frame from base 1. Explained via the paper, the treatment or condition label denotes: allogeneic hematopoietic cell transplantation with graft depleted of TCRalphabeta T cells and CD19 B cells. The transplant recipients were children given TCRalphabeta/CD19-depleted allogeneic hematopoietic cell grafts. The library was prepared using PCR. The sequencer listed for this sample is Illumina HiSeq 2500. TCR library preparation used molecular barcoding, with unique molecular identifiers applied to normalize quantification of the TCRbeta repertoire. TCRdb reran the public reads through fastp at Q25 and MiXCR, keeping productive beta chains. When rows share a CDR3 protein, they turn into one entry using the most common DNA and genes. The sample yields about 980,000 distinct CDR3 sequences; 25% to 30% were counted once. The ten largest clones represent over 25% of the sample.

This sample comprised PBMCs, mostly from graft donor cells, obtained 360 days after TCRalphabeta/CD19-depleted stem cell transplant. This receptor chain uses TRBV12-3 or TRBV12-4 and TRBJ2-5; a weak D assignment points to TRBD1 (5 bases agree). This sequence originates from a boy younger than two who had a stem cell transplant for SCID, so the T cells may come from the graft donor. The CDR3 in this case is CASSYHRRQETQYF. The DNA reads as follows: TGTGCCAGCAGTTACCACAGGCGCCAAGAGACCCAGTACTTC.